This T cell receptor beta chain originates from a study of cytomegalovirus exposure and HLA in healthy donors. The V end was cut by 1 base, the J end by 3 bases, with 11 bases between. This CDR3 is 15 amino acids long. Germline CDR1 reads SGHTA; CDR2 reads FQGNSA. In the PCR, 60 Vbeta and 13 Jbeta primers were used. Libraries were prepared by immunoSEQ multiplex PCR; TCRdb keeps only in-frame clonotypes and omits some of them. This specimen shows 120,000 to 150,000 clones; the ten leading clones hold roughly 2%. The chain combines TRBV7-2 with TRBJ2-3, with D uncertain. The receptor was isolated from a woman aged 18-29 years in good health and CMV-seronegative. Specimen: PBMCs. The CDR3 DNA reads TGTGCCAGCAGCTTAGAGAACAGAAGGACAGATACGCAGTATTTT. It yields the protein CASSLENRRTDTQYF.